The 5 T cell receptor beta chains listed next were all sequenced from one sample in a study of blood T cell repertoires in COVID-19 (dated by TCRdb to the early 2020s). The library was prepared using the immunoSEQ multiplex PCR assay. Not all clones reach the TCRdb copy of this immuneACCESS table, which keeps in-frame sequences only. Checked studies attribute under half of the gap to unresolved V genes and leave the rest unexplained. The sample table records 75,000 to 95,000 clones; about 71% of these occur just once. The top ten clonotypes cover under 30% of the sample. The sequenced sample consisted of peripheral blood. The receptors stem from a woman aged 55-70 years in a cohort sampled during active or convalescent COVID-19.

This chain connects TRBV30 to TRBJ1-2, with TRBD1 identical over 7 bases. V gave up 1 base and J gave up 2 bases; unmatched junction bases: 10. Germline CDR1 reads GTSNPN; CDR2 reads SVGIG (reference sequence). The CDR3 sequence is 16 residues long. Here the CDR3 DNA reads TGTGCCTGGAGTGCCTGGACAGGACCACTCAACTATGGCTACACCTTC. It specifies CAWSAWTGPLNYGYTF.

This clone was detected many times. This chain joins TRBV10-3 and TRBJ1-3; no reliable D call. CDR1 is ENHRY, CDR2 SYGVKD, per germline. The CDR3 is 13 residues long. The V gene lost 7 bases and the J gene lost 2 bases, with 9 bases spanning the gap. The CDR3 region is CAITGITGNTIYF. CDR3 sequence (DNA): TGTGCCATCACCGGGATTACTGGAAACACCATATATTTT.

The V and J genes are TRBV9 and TRBJ1-2, with 10 bases aligning to TRBD1. Trimming took 3 bases from V and 5 from J; bases not matched to a gene: 4. The CDR3 is made up of 14 amino acids. Germline CDR1 is SGDLS and CDR2 is YYNGEE. DNA for the CDR3: TGTGCCAGCAGCGCCCCGGGACAGGGGTATGGCTACACCTTC. Protein: CASSAPGQGYGYTF.

The chain is built from TRBV30 and TRBJ2-7; no clear D. Trimming removed 4 bases at V and 4 bases at J, with 11 bases between. This CDR3 region has 12 residues. The germline CDR1 and CDR2 sequences are GTSNPN and SVGIG (reference sequence). For the CDR3, the DNA is TGTGCCTGGACCGGGTCGAGTTACGAGCAGTACTTC. Translation gives CAWTGSSYEQYF.

This clone occurred many times. This chain uses TRBV7-8 with TRBJ2-5, with D perhaps matching TRBD1 (5 bases). The CDR3 is 16 amino acids. Trimming left V 4 bases short and J 0 bases short, with 15 bases between. Germline V gene sequence: CDR1 SGHVS, CDR2 FQNEAQ. CDR3 residues: CASSSLGHTYQETQYF. CDR3 nucleotide sequence: TGTGCCAGCAGCTCTCTCGGACACACGTACCAAGAGACCCAGTACTTC.